A single T cell receptor beta chain is shown here with its context. As part of sample collection, lesional scalp punch biopsies and peripheral blood were taken from alopecia areata patients. PBMCs, the starting material, were the source of sorted CD4+ and CD8+ T cells. Germline V gene sequence: CDR1 SQVTM, CDR2 ANQGSEA. This CDR3 is 11 amino acids long. Trimming pared 4 bases from V and 5 bases from J, leaving 6 bases between. The data were obtained in a study of CD8+ T cells in alopecia areata. Study background: Patients in the treated group were given tofacitinib by mouth, 5 to 10 mg twice a day.

Extracted RNA was reverse transcribed into cDNA, the sequencing template. The protocol was immunoSEQ multiplex PCR, while the TCRdb copy is restricted to in-frame clones and leaves out a portion. Among 150,000 to 160,000 clones listed, more than 45% were seen once. Sequencing used CD8+ T cells sorted from blood, obtained at week 0. The V and J genes are TRBV29-1 and TRBJ2-1, with D unclear. This TCR came from a human donor with alopecia areata. This CDR3 reads CSVVWDNEQFF. Here the CDR3 DNA reads TGCAGCGTTGTATGGGACAATGAGCAGTTCTTC.